The clone carrying this T cell receptor (beta chain) was counted between two and nine times. Its target is not known. V dropped 6 bases and J dropped 5 bases, with 11 bases sitting between them. Germline CDR1 is SQVTM and CDR2 is ANQGSEA. The CDR3 loop spans 12 amino acids. These data originate in a study of radiotherapy plus CTLA-4 blockade in lung cancer. Study background: Objective responses occurred in about 17% of patients; about 34% had disease control.

Broader study findings: TCR clones of tumor origin grew in blood after radiotherapy plus ipilimumab.

Profiled with immunoSEQ multiplex PCR; TCRdb holds only in-frame clones, not every one. Of more than 75,000 clones listed, about two thirds are singletons. The receptor was derived from a human donor with non-small cell lung cancer that progressed on radiotherapy plus ipilimumab. The sequencing here drew on peripheral blood, taken from a patient treated with radiotherapy plus ipilimumab. The chain employs TRBV29-1 and TRBJ1-5; weak D call: TRBD1 (5 bases). In nucleotides, the CDR3 is TGCAGCGTATGGGACGGTGATCAGCCCCAGCATTTT. Its translation is CSVWDGDQPQHF.